Listed below are T cell receptor beta chains from one sample, sequenced in a study of T-cell reconstitution after alpha-beta-depleted transplantation in children. From the PCR reads, TCRdb called clonotypes with MiXCR, one entry per CDR3 protein. The data show approximately 980,000 distinct CDR3 sequences, around 30% seen once. The source material was PBMCs, mostly from graft donor cells, sampled 360 days after TCRalphabeta/CD19-depleted stem cell transplant. These TCRs come from a boy less than two years old who had a stem cell transplant for SCID, so the T cells may come from the graft donor. Each CDR3 is given without its conserved first and last residue.

length	V	J	CDR3
13	TRBV12-3/TRBV12-4	TRBJ2-2	ASIQDRGLTGELF
11	TRBV19	TRBJ1-2	ASSTTGPSGYT
14	TRBV27	TRBJ2-5	ASSSLPQGLMETQY
13	TRBV20-1	TRBJ2-7	SARDGAGAPYEQY
14	TRBV15	TRBJ2-5	ATSRDSDSPWETQY
13	TRBV12-3/TRBV12-4	TRBJ2-7	ASSLSGGSRYEQY
12	TRBV20-1	TRBJ2-1	SARQGGSYNEQF
15	TRBV28	TRBJ2-1	ASSFPQPPWVYNEQF
15	TRBV20-1	TRBJ2-1	SARDRPGGAICDEQF
17	TRBV28	TRBJ2-1	ASSLIGVSTFPTSNEQF
15	TRBV27	TRBJ2-1	ASSLSIHSGSYNEQF
12	TRBV4-1	TRBJ2-1	ASSLQGSIDEQF
8	TRBV29-1	TRBJ1-1	SVLNTEAF
10	TRBV25-1	TRBJ1-1	ASSETSGGAF
11	TRBV7-9	TRBJ1-1	ASSLDKGTEAF
12	TRBV15	TRBJ1-1	ATSRGQGDDEAF
12	TRBV7-9	TRBJ2-7	ASSNPGRTYEQY
14	TRBV29-1	TRBJ2-1	SVLSYPGQGVNEQF
15	TRBV4-3	TRBJ2-3	ASSQVTSGGGTDTQY
12	TRBV6-5	TRBJ2-7	ASSYWPGASYLH
12	TRBV28	TRBJ2-1	ASSEGTGANEQF
11	TRBV2	TRBJ2-7	ASSEATLYEQY
14	TRBV12-3/TRBV12-4	TRBJ2-7	ASSFDWASGSYEQY
16	TRBV28	TRBJ1-6	ASNLPTGRVREVSPLH
9	TRBV29-1	TRBJ2-7	SVWVLYEQY
12	TRBV30	TRBJ2-1	AWRKGTGGDEQF
11	TRBV5-1	TRBJ1-1	ASSLQGASEAF
11	TRBV20-1	TRBJ2-7	SAREAGAHEQY
11	TRBV7-2	TRBJ2-7	ASSTDRLYEQY
13	TRBV5-1	TRBJ2-3	ASSSDTGVVSTQY
13	TRBV15	TRBJ2-1	ATSLPGAGYREQF
10	TRBV29-1	TRBJ2-3	SPGKTGDTQY
14	TRBV7-3	TRBJ2-7	ASSLKAAGIPNEQY
13	TRBV4-1	TRBJ1-2	ASSQWDRSNYGYT
13	TRBV5-5	TRBJ2-5	ASSPIAGGPETQY
13	TRBV9	TRBJ2-1	ASSVDPAGSGEQF
14	TRBV28	TRBJ2-5	ASSPWVLAGEETQY
11	TRBV20-1	TRBJ2-5	SARGTGQETQY
14	TRBV15	TRBJ1-4	ATSRARQVTGEKLF
16	TRBV5-1	TRBJ1-2	ASRGIGTGVPPIYGYT
9	TRBV29-1	TRBJ1-1	SVARGVEAF
15	TRBV5-1	TRBJ2-1	ASSSRPLAGGYNEQF
12	TRBV9	TRBJ2-4	ASSSGQGVDIQY
15	TRBV7-9	TRBJ2-1	ASSFPQGGSSYNEQF
12	TRBV5-5	TRBJ2-2	ASSKQGPTGELF
14	TRBV30	TRBJ2-1	AWSVLLRPSYNEQF
12	TRBV25-1	TRBJ2-3	ASSVSGTWDTQY
13	TRBV3-1	TRBJ2-1	ASSQGGTSWDEQF
13	TRBV15	TRBJ1-1	ATSPGQGWNTEAF
11	TRBV5-1	TRBJ2-5	ASSNQRGGTQY
14	TRBV11-1	TRBJ2-1	ASSLTGTGGGGEQF
12	TRBV12-3/TRBV12-4	TRBJ2-1	ASSFGTSSNEQF
11	TRBV29-1	TRBJ2-1	SLRRGAYNEQF
13	TRBV6-1	TRBJ2-7	ASRAAGTGWHEQY
15	TRBV18	TRBJ2-5	ASSPLPGQGFQETQY
10	TRBV10-2	TRBJ2-1	ASSVDEEVQF
12	TRBV7-9	TRBJ2-1	ASSPRNTYNEQF